One T cell receptor beta chain is described in this entry. Antigen: not known. In the original workflow: A classifier for distant metastasis in papillary thyroid cancer was constructed using CDR3 differences observed across clinicopathological groups. Through MiXCR, TCRdb re-clonotyped the PCR reads. It is TCRdb's table, rather than the study itself, that gives the V and J calls and clone size. The sample carries some 19,000 clones, more than 20% recorded once. The CDR3 is 14 residues long. The germline gives CDR1 ENHRY, CDR2 SYGVKD. The ends were cut back, 6 bases at V and 3 bases at J, with 14 bases in the middle. This sample stems from a study of metastatic and nonmetastatic thyroid tumors. General observations from the study: Versus benign nodules, malignant thyroid tumors reportedly had significantly higher TCR beta diversity, in blood and tumor.

Every patient was untreated before thyroid surgery. The TCR sequence derives from a male donor with papillary thyroid cancer or a benign thyroid nodule (not recorded which). Some clones in this sample may be carry-over from other donors' samples. Sequencing was carried out using blood. This sequence joins TRBV10-3 and TRBJ2-5, with a weak D call TRBD1 (6 bases). The CDR3 reads CAIREQGSEETQYF. CDR3 DNA: TGTGCCATCAGGGAACAGGGTTCGGAAGAGACCCAGTACTTC.